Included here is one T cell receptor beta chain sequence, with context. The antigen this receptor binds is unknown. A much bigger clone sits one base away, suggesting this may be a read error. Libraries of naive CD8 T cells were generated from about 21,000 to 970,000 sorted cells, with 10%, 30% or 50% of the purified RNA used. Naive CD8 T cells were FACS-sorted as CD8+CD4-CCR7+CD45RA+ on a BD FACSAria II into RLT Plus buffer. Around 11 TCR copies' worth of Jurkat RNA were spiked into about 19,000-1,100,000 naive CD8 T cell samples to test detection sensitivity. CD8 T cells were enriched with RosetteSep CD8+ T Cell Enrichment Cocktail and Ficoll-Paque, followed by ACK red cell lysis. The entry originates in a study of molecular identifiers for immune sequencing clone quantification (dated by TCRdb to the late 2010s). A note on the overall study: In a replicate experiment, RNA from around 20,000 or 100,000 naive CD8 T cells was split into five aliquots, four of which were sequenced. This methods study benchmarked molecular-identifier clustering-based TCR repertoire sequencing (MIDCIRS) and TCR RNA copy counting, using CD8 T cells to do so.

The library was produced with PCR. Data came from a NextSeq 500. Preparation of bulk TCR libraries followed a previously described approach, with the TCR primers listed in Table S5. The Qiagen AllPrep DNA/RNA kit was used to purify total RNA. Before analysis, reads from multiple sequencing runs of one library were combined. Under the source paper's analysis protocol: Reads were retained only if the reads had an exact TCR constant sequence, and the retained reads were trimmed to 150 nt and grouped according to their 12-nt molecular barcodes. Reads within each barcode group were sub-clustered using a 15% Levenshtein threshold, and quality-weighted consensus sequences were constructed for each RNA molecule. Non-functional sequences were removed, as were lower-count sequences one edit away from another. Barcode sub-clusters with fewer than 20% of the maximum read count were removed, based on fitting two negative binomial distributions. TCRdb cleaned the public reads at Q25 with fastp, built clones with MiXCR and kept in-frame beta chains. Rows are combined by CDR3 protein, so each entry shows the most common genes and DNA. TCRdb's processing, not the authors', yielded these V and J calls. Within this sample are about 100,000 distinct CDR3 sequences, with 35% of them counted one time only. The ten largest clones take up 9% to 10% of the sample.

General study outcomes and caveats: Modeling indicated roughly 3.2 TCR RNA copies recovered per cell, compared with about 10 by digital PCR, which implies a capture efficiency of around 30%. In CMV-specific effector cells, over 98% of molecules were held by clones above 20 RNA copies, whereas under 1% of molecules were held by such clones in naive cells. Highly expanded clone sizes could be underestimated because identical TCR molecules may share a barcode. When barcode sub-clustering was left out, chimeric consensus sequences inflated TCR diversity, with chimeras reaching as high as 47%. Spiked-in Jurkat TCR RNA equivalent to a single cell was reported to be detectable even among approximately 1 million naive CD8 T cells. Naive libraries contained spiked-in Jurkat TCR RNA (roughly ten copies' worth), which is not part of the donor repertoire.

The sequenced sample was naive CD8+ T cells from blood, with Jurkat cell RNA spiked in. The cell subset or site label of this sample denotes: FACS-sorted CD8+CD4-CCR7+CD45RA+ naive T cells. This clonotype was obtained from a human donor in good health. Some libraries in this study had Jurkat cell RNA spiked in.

The CDR3 protein is CSVSVQYF. Read as DNA, the sequence is TGCAGCGTTTCAGTGCAGTATTTT. The receptor chain draws on TRBV29-1 and TRBJ2-3, with the D gene too uncertain to name. The cysteine opens and the phenylalanine closes a CDR3 of 8 amino acids. Only the CDR3 region is kept as DNA, spanning 24 bases read in frame from base 1. CDR1 and CDR2, looked up from the germline V gene, are SQVTM and ANQGSEA. V loses 5 bases, J loses 11 bases, and the germline ends lie 5 bases apart.